The rows below give T cell receptor beta chains drawn from one sample of a study of blood T cell repertoires in COVID-19. Sequencing was performed with immunoSEQ multiplex PCR; in TCRdb, only in-frame clones are kept and a portion is missing. The data show 28,000 or so clones, with almost 90% seen just once and roughly 26% held by the top ten. Sequenced: peripheral blood. Receptors were obtained from a human donor in a cohort sampled during active COVID-19. CDR3s include the opening cysteine and the closing phenylalanine or tryptophan. A D gene is named only where the DNA matches it firmly. Size tells how often a clone was seen (once, few, many) or the class of an expanded clone, and some rows leave it out.

clone_size: -
j_call: TRBJ2-3
d_call: TRBD2
v_call: TRBV3-1/TRBV3-2
cdr3_aa: CASSPGAVAGRRTTDTQYF
cdr3_nt: TGTGCCAGCAGCCCGGGGGCGGTAGCGGGGCGGCGTACCACAGATACGCAGTATTTT

clone_size: -
j_call: TRBJ2-1
d_call: -
v_call: TRBV24-1
cdr3_aa: CATSDGARDEQFF
cdr3_nt: TGTGCCACCAGTGATGGAGCCCGGGATGAGCAGTTCTTC

clone_size: -
j_call: TRBJ2-2
d_call: TRBD1
v_call: TRBV19
cdr3_aa: CASTRQGRVGELFF
cdr3_nt: TGTGCCAGTACCCGACAGGGACGGGTTGGGGAGCTGTTTTTT

clone_size: -
j_call: TRBJ2-3
d_call: -
v_call: TRBV7-2
cdr3_aa: CASRPGTGADTQYF
cdr3_nt: TGTGCCAGCAGACCGGGGACTGGCGCAGATACGCAGTATTTT

clone_size: -
j_call: TRBJ1-6
d_call: TRBD1
v_call: TRBV5-5
cdr3_aa: CASSFLSGGGDSPLHF
cdr3_nt: TGTGCCAGCAGCTTCCTTTCGGGAGGGGGCGATTCACCCCTCCACTTT

clone_size: -
j_call: TRBJ2-3
d_call: -
v_call: TRBV5-6
cdr3_aa: CASSLVQDSTDTQYF
cdr3_nt: TGTGCCAGCAGCTTGGTTCAGGATAGCACAGATACGCAGTATTTT

clone_size: -
j_call: TRBJ1-2
d_call: -
v_call: TRBV3-1/TRBV3-2
cdr3_aa: CASSQDPRSDYGYTF
cdr3_nt: TGTGCCAGCAGCCAAGATCCCCGCAGCGACTATGGCTACACCTTC

clone_size: -
j_call: TRBJ2-5
d_call: TRBD2
v_call: TRBV6-1
cdr3_aa: CASSDGIAGRETQYF
cdr3_nt: TGTGCCAGCAGTGATGGGATAGCGGGGAGGGAGACCCAGTACTTC

clone_size: -
j_call: TRBJ1-5
d_call: -
v_call: TRBV19
cdr3_aa: CASSGGFGQPQHF
cdr3_nt: TGTGCCAGTAGTGGCGGCTTCGGGCAGCCCCAGCATTTT

clone_size: -
j_call: TRBJ2-5
d_call: -
v_call: TRBV3-1/TRBV3-2
cdr3_aa: CASSSGKQETQYF
cdr3_nt: TGTGCCAGCAGCTCCGGGAAACAAGAGACCCAGTACTTC

clone_size: -
j_call: TRBJ2-1
d_call: TRBD2
v_call: TRBV12-3/TRBV12-4
cdr3_aa: CASTRLANEQFF
cdr3_nt: TGTGCCAGCACCCGACTAGCCAATGAGCAGTTCTTC

clone_size: -
j_call: TRBJ2-7
d_call: TRBD1
v_call: TRBV6-5
cdr3_aa: CASRMETGVSEQYF
cdr3_nt: TGTGCCAGCAGGATGGAGACAGGGGTTAGCGAGCAGTACTTC

clone_size: -
j_call: TRBJ1-2
d_call: TRBD1
v_call: TRBV10-2
cdr3_aa: CASSMDRGTGYTF
cdr3_nt: TGCGCCAGCAGCATGGACAGGGGGACTGGCTACACCTTC

clone_size: -
j_call: TRBJ2-1
d_call: -
v_call: TRBV9
cdr3_aa: CASSVQGNEQFF
cdr3_nt: TGTGCCAGCAGCGTACAGGGGAATGAGCAGTTCTTC

clone_size: once
j_call: TRBJ2-2
d_call: -
v_call: TRBV7-8
cdr3_aa: CASSPPGGNTGELFF
cdr3_nt: TGTGCCAGCAGCCCCCCCGGGGGGAACACCGGGGAGCTGTTTTTT

clone_size: -
j_call: TRBJ2-5
d_call: TRBD2
v_call: TRBV10-1
cdr3_aa: CASSDGLAGGQETQYF
cdr3_nt: TGCGCCAGCAGTGACGGATTAGCGGGGGGGCAAGAGACCCAGTACTTC

clone_size: -
j_call: TRBJ2-3
d_call: TRBD2
v_call: TRBV7-3
cdr3_aa: CASSRSGGSTDTQYF
cdr3_nt: TGTGCCAGCAGTCGTAGCGGGGGAAGCACAGATACGCAGTATTTT